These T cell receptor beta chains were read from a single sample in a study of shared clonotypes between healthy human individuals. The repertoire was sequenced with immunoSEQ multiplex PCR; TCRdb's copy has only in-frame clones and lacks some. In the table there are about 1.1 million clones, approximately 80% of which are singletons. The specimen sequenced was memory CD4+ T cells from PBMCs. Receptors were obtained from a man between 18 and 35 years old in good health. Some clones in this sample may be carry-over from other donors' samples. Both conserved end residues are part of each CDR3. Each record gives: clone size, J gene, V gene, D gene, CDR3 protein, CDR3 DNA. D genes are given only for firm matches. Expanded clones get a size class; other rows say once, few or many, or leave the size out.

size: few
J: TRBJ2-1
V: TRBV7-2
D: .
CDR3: CASSLAGNSYNEQFF
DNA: TGTGCCAGCAGCTTGGCAGGGAACTCCTACAATGAGCAGTTCTTC

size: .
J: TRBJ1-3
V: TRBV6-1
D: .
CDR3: CASSNNRNAGNTIYF
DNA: TGTGCCAGCAGTAATAACAGGAACGCTGGAAACACCATATATTTT

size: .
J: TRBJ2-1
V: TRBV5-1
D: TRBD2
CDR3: CASSFLAGSSYNEQFF
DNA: TGCGCCAGCAGCTTTCTAGCGGGAAGCTCCTACAATGAGCAGTTCTTC

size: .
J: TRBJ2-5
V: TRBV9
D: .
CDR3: CASSPHHLSGQETQYF
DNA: TGTGCCAGCAGCCCCCACCACCTCAGCGGCCAAGAGACCCAGTACTTC

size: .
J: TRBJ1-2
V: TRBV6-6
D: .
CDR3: CASSPLLEYGYTF
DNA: TGTGCCAGCAGTCCTCTCCTTGAGTATGGCTACACCTTC

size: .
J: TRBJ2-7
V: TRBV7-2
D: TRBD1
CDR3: CASSLHRGSSYEQYF
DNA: TGTGCCAGCAGCCTACACAGGGGGAGCTCCTACGAGCAGTACTTC

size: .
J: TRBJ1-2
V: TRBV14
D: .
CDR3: CASSRDHWGYTF
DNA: TGTGCCAGCAGCCGTGACCACTGGGGCTACACCTTC

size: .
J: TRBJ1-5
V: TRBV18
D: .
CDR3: CASSPEGNQPQHF
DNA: TGTGCCAGCTCTCCCGAAGGAAATCAGCCCCAGCATTTT

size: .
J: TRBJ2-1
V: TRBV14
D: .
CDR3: CASSQDLEVNEQFF
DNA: TGTGCCAGCAGCCAAGACCTAGAAGTCAATGAGCAGTTCTTC

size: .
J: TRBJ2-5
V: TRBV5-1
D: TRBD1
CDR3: CASSHRQGARETQYF
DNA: TGCGCCAGCAGCCACAGGCAGGGGGCGAGAGAGACCCAGTACTTC

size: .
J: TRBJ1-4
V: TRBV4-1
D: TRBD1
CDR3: CASSQGTGGGYEKLFF
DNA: TGCGCCAGCAGCCAAGGTACAGGGGGCGGTTACGAAAAACTGTTTTTT

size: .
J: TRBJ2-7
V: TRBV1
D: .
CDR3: CTSSHYLAGSREQYF
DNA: TGCACCAGCAGCCATTACCTAGCGGGGTCCCGCGAGCAGTACTTC

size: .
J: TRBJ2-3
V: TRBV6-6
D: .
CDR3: CASSSNPVGTQYF
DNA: TGTGCCAGCAGTTCAAACCCGGTCGGTACGCAGTATTTT

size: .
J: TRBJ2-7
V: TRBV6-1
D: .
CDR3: CASSAVWGSEQYF
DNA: TGTGCCAGCAGCGCTGTATGGGGCAGCGAGCAGTACTTC

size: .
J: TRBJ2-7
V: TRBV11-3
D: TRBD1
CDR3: CASSIQTGGGYEQYF
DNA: TGTGCCAGCAGCATCCAGACAGGGGGAGGCTACGAGCAGTACTTC

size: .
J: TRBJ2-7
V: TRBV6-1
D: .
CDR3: CADRTVSYEQYF
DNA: TGTGCCGACCGGACGGTCTCCTACGAGCAGTACTTC

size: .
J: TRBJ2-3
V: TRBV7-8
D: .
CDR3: CASGPRTDTQYF
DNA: TGTGCCTCGGGACCCCGCACAGATACGCAGTATTTT

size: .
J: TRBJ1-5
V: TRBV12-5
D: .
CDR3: CASGGNQPQHF
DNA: TGTGCTAGTGGTGGTAATCAGCCCCAGCATTTT

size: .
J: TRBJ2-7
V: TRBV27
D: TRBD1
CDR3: CASRSWDRGSPYEQYF
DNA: TGTGCCAGCAGATCATGGGACAGGGGGTCCCCCTACGAGCAGTACTTC

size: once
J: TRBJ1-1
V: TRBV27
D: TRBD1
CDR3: CASSFHDRVAHEAFF
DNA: TGTGCCAGCAGTTTTCACGACAGGGTAGCCCATGAAGCTTTCTTT

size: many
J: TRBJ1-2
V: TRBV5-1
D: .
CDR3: CASSLLGAKGDGYTF
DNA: TGCGCCAGCAGCTTACTAGGGGCTAAGGGGGATGGCTACACCTTC

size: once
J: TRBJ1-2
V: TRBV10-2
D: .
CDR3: CASSAGPSWYGYTF
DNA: TGCGCCAGCAGTGCCGGACCCTCTTGGTATGGCTACACCTTC

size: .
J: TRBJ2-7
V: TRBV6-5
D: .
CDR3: CASTSPHAGYEQYF
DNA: TGTGCCAGCACTTCCCCTCACGCCGGCTACGAGCAGTACTTC

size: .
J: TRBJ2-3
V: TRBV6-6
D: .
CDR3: CASSYSGQSTDTQYF
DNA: TGTGCCAGCAGTTACTCGGGACAAAGCACAGATACGCAGTATTTT

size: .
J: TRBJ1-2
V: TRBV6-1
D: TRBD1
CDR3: CASSRQGADGYTF
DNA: TGTGCCAGCAGTAGACAGGGGGCGGATGGCTACACCTTC

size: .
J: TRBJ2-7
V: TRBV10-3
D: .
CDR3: CAITGQINYEQYF
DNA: TGTGCCATCACCGGACAGATAAACTACGAGCAGTACTTC

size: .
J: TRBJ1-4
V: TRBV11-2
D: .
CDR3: CASSLDRGGTNEKLFF
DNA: TGTGCCAGCAGCTTAGATCGGGGGGGCACTAATGAAAAACTGTTTTTT

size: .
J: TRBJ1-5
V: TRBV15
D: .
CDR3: CATSRDRAVGQPQHF
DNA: TGTGCCACCAGCAGAGATCGGGCAGTTGGGCAGCCCCAGCATTTT

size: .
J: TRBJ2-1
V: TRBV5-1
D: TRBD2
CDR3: CASSFGGLATYNEQFF
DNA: TGCGCCAGCAGCTTTGGTGGACTAGCGACGTACAATGAGCAGTTCTTC

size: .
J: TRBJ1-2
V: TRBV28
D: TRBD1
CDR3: CASSLSGGGYTF
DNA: TGTGCCAGCAGTTTATCAGGGGGTGGCTACACCTTC

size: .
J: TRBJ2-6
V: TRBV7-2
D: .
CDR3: CASSHPGVGANVLTF
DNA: TGTGCCAGCAGCCACCCAGGGGTTGGGGCCAACGTCCTGACTTTC

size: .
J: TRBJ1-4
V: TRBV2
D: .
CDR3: CASQLGIEVAKLFF
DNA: TGTGCCAGCCAACTGGGGATAGAAGTGGCAAAACTGTTTTTT

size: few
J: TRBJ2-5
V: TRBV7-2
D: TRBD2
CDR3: CASSFGTSEETQYF
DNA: TGTGCCAGCAGCTTCGGGACTAGCGAAGAGACCCAGTACTTC

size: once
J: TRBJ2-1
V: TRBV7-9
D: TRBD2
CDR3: CASSLGAVGRADEQFF
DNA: TGTGCCAGCAGCCTCGGGGCAGTAGGGAGGGCAGATGAGCAGTTCTTC

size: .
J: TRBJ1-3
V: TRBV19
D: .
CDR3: CASSIAWGGAGNTIYF
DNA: TGTGCCAGTAGTATAGCATGGGGAGGGGCTGGAAACACCATATATTTT

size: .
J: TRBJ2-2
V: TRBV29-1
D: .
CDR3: CSVLGAAPGPGELFF
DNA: TGCAGCGTTCTGGGGGCGGCCCCAGGTCCCGGGGAGCTGTTTTTT

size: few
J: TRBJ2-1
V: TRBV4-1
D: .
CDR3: CASSQAGGQRDEQFF
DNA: TGCGCCAGCAGCCAGGCGGGCGGGCAACGGGATGAGCAGTTCTTC

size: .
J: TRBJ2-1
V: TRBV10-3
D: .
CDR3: CAISRQVSYNEQFF
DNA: TGTGCCATCAGTAGACAGGTATCCTACAATGAGCAGTTCTTC

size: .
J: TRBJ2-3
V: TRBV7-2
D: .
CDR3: CASSLGPVSQRLSTDTQYF
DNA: TGTGCCAGCAGCTTAGGCCCAGTAAGCCAACGACTGAGCACAGATACGCAGTATTTT

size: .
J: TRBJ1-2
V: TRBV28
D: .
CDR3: CASSFGNNYGYTF
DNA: TGTGCCAGCAGTTTCGGGAACAACTATGGCTACACCTTC

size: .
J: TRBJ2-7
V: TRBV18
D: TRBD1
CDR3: CASSPTGTGIRYEQYF
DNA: TGTGCCAGCTCACCTACCGGGACAGGGATTCGGTACGAGCAGTACTTC

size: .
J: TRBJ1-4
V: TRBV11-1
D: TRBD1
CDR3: CASSTGDSYNEKLFF
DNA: TGTGCCAGCTCTACCGGGGACAGCTATAATGAAAAACTGTTTTTT

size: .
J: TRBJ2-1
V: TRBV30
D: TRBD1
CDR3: CAGGQGNNEQFF
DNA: TGTGCCGGGGGACAGGGGAACAATGAGCAGTTCTTC

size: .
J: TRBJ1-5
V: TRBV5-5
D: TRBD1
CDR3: CASSLGSAGGRASQHF
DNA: TGTGCCAGCAGCTTGGGCTCGGCAGGGGGCCGCGCGTCCCAGCATTTT

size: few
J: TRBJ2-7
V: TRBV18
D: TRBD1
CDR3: CASSPGTGSYEQYF
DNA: TGTGCCAGCTCACCCGGGACAGGGAGCTACGAGCAGTACTTC

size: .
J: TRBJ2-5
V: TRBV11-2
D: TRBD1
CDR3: CASSPGTGGIGETQYF
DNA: TGTGCCAGCAGCCCAGGGACAGGGGGGATAGGAGAGACCCAGTACTTC

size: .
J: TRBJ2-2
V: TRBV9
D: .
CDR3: CASSVTGLAGAGELFF
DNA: TGTGCCAGCAGCGTAACAGGCCTAGCTGGCGCCGGGGAGCTGTTTTTT

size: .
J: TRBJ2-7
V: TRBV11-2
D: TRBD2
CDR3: CASSRAPGTSGQSSYEQYF
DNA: TGTGCCAGCAGCCGTGCCCCCGGGACTAGCGGGCAAAGCTCCTACGAGCAGTACTTC

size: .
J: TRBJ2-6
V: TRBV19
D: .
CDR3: CASSDVRGASGANVLTF
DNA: TGTGCCAGTAGTGACGTCAGGGGGGCCTCTGGGGCCAACGTCCTGACTTTC

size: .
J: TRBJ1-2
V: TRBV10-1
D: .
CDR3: CASSEYRFYGYTF
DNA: TGCGCCAGCAGTGAGTACAGATTCTATGGCTACACCTTC

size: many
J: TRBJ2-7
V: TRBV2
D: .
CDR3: CASSGRGRVSYEQYF
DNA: TGTGCCAGCAGTGGAAGGGGCAGGGTTAGCTACGAGCAGTACTTC

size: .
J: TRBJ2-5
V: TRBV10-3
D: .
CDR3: CAISERGTYQETQYF
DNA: TGTGCCATCAGTGAGAGGGGGACTTATCAAGAGACCCAGTACTTC

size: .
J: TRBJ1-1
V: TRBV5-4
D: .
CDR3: CASSLGGATKTEAFF
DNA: TGTGCCAGCAGCTTGGGGGGGGCAACGAAAACTGAAGCTTTCTTT